Listed below are T cell receptor beta chains from one sample, sequenced in a study of cytomegalovirus exposure and HLA in healthy donors. Clones were sequenced by immunoSEQ multiplex PCR, and TCRdb holds only the in-frame ones, with some missing. The sample carries roughly 87,000 clones, 70% to 80% recorded once. Sequencing input: PBMCs. These receptor sequences come from a woman aged 40 to 50 in good health and CMV-seropositive. Each CDR3 is given with its conserved first and last residue. D genes are given only for firm matches. Only part of the rows carry a size: once, few, many, or a class if the clone is expanded.

>TRBV5-4|TRBD1|TRBJ1-2|-
CASSMTGVGYTF
TGTGCCAGCAGCATGACAGGGGTCGGCTACACCTTC
>TRBV5-1|-|TRBJ1-1|-
CASSPTTPTPVNTEAFF
TGCGCCAGCAGCCCCACCACGCCGACACCCGTTAACACTGAAGCTTTCTTT
>TRBV19|TRBD1|TRBJ1-1|few
CASSQNSDRVGTFF
TGTGCCAGTAGTCAAAACTCGGACAGGGTGGGAACTTTCTTT
>TRBV4-3|-|TRBJ2-6|once
CASSQDVVDSKRSGANVLTF
TGCGCCAGCAGCCAAGACGTTGTAGACAGCAAACGCTCTGGGGCCAACGTCCTGACTTTC
>TRBV2|-|TRBJ2-3|-
CASSGQDMDADTQYF
TGTGCCAGCAGTGGACAGGATATGGACGCAGATACGCAGTATTTT
>TRBV10-2|TRBD1|TRBJ1-5|-
CASSEKGARQPQHF
TGCGCCAGCAGTGAGAAGGGGGCTCGGCAGCCCCAGCATTTT
>TRBV6-4|TRBD1|TRBJ1-2|-
CASSKQGDPNYGYTF
TGTGCCAGCAGTAAACAGGGGGACCCTAACTATGGCTACACCTTC
>TRBV7-9|TRBD2|TRBJ2-1|-
CASSLSIAGGLVDEQFF
TGTGCCAGCAGCTTATCGATAGCGGGGGGGCTGGTCGATGAGCAGTTCTTC
>TRBV19|TRBD1|TRBJ1-5|-
CASSTRQGLGNQPQHF
TGTGCCAGTAGTACAAGACAGGGTCTTGGCAATCAGCCCCAGCATTTT
>TRBV6-4|-|TRBJ2-3|medium-sized
CASSERGTDTQYF
TGTGCCAGCAGTGAGCGGGGCACAGATACGCAGTATTTT
>TRBV29-1|TRBD1|TRBJ2-6|-
CSVELGQGESGANVLTF
TGCAGCGTTGAACTCGGACAGGGGGAATCTGGGGCCAACGTCCTGACTTTC
>TRBV5-6|-|TRBJ1-1|-
CASSLLTVLMNTEAFF
TGTGCCAGCAGCTTGTTGACAGTTCTCATGAACACTGAAGCTTTCTTT
>TRBV30|-|TRBJ1-4|-
CAWGRVLGQSLGDLGEKLFF
TGTGCCTGGGGGAGGGTCTTAGGACAGTCCCTCGGGGATTTGGGTGAAAAACTGTTTTTT
>TRBV19|TRBD1|TRBJ1-2|-
CASIRPGQSDYTF
TGTGCCAGTATTAGACCGGGACAGAGTGACTACACCTTC
>TRBV6-5|-|TRBJ1-1|-
CASSYASGAEAFF
TGTGCCAGCAGTTACGCCAGCGGGGCTGAAGCTTTCTTT
>TRBV2|TRBD2|TRBJ2-5|-
CASSGGGKEETQYF
TGTGCCAGCAGTGGGGGAGGGAAGGAAGAGACCCAGTACTTC
>TRBV19|TRBD1|TRBJ2-7|-
CASSIQPGQVYEQYF
TGTGCCAGTAGTATACAACCGGGACAGGTCTACGAGCAGTACTTC
>TRBV7-6|TRBD2|TRBJ2-3|few
CASSSSLGLAGVGDTQYF
TGTGCCAGCAGCTCATCCCTGGGACTAGCGGGAGTGGGCGATACGCAGTATTTT
>TRBV19|TRBD2|TRBJ2-1|-
CASSIGDYSEQFF
TGTGCCAGTAGTATAGGGGACTATTCTGAGCAGTTCTTC
>TRBV28|-|TRBJ1-1|-
CASREGGFNTEAFF
TGTGCCAGCAGGGAAGGGGGATTTAACACTGAAGCTTTCTTT
>TRBV7-8|-|TRBJ1-2|-
CASSPTTGQHGGYTF
TGTGCCAGCAGCCCCACGACAGGACAGCACGGTGGCTACACCTTC
>TRBV29-1|-|TRBJ1-2|-
CSVEEYVTSGYTF
TGCAGCGTTGAAGAGTATGTAACATCCGGCTACACCTTC
>TRBV25-1|TRBD1|TRBJ2-3|few
CASSLTGSQYF
TGTGCCAGCAGCCTGACAGGGTCGCAGTATTTT
>TRBV10-2|TRBD2|TRBJ2-2|once
CASSGLAGGITGELFF
TGCGCCAGCAGCGGACTAGCGGGGGGAATTACCGGGGAGCTGTTTTTT
>TRBV6-4|-|TRBJ1-1|few
CASSRDTYAEAFF
TGTGCCAGCAGCCGCGATACTTACGCTGAAGCTTTCTTT
>TRBV5-8|-|TRBJ1-4|-
CASQSLGGGSTNEKLFF
TGTGCCAGTCAAAGCTTGGGGGGAGGATCAACTAATGAAAAACTGTTTTTT
>TRBV7-9|-|TRBJ2-1|-
CASSLAQHYNEQFF
TGTGCCAGCAGCCTGGCTCAACACTACAATGAGCAGTTCTTC